This T cell receptor (beta chain) emerged from a study of T cell responses to AZD1222 COVID-19 vaccine. Points from the study as a whole: Regions 160-218 and 743-854 dominated among vaccine-associated CD4 TCRs spanning spike. Spike-specific TCR breadth rose after two AZD1222 doses, and depth rose as well. It was only six AZD1222 recipients who were seropositive at baseline.

Second-dose schedules of about 4 or about 12 weeks were combined. Sequenced by immunoSEQ multiplex PCR; TCRdb stores in-frame clones only, minus some. The data show around 120,000 clones, with around 84% seen just once and approximately 15% held by the top ten. With respect to this clone: Its matching antigen is unknown.

The sample in question was peripheral blood, obtained 28 days after the second AZD1222 dose. The receptor comes from an adult who received the AZD1222 COVID-19 vaccine.

The CDR3 reads CASSYGVEQYF. DNA of the CDR3: TGTGCCAGCAGTTACGGGGTGGAGCAGTACTTC. The chain couples TRBV28 to TRBJ2-7; tentative D call: TRBD2 (5 bases). The germline V gene encodes CDR1 MDHEN and CDR2 SYDVKM. The CDR3 extends over 11 amino acids. Trimming removed 4 bases at V and 7 bases at J, with 8 bases between. The variable domain in full, completed from reference TRBV28 and TRBJ2-7, reads DVKVTQSSRYLVKRTGEKVFLECVQDMDHENMFWYRQDPGLGLRLIYFSYDVKMKEKGDIPEGYSVSREKKERFSLILESASTNQTSMYLCASSYGVEQYFGPGTRLTVT.